The source of this T cell receptor (beta chain) is a study of T cell repertoires in cytomegalovirus infection. Across the study: The public TCR beta signatures pointed to both CMV infection and matching HLA type.

This clonotype turned up a few times. What it binds is not known. General observations from the study: People with CMV and the relevant HLA were identified by cumulative public TCR beta family frequency. HLA-C-restricted CMV clonotypes gave the most frequent clonotype in two of eight donors.

TCRdb redid the calling of the reads with MiXCR, one entry per CDR3 protein. The data hold some 680,000 distinct CDR3 sequences, with 35% observed a single time. This CDR3 is 12 amino acids long. V lost 5 bases, J lost 5 bases, and 6 bases lay in between. Germline-derived CDR1 and CDR2 are MDHEN and SYDVKM. This sequence originates from a human donor in good health (CMV status not recorded). Some clones in this sample may be carry-over from other donors' samples. Sequencing was carried out using PBMCs. This chain uses TRBV28 with TRBJ2-2; D is perhaps TRBD2 (6 bases). CDR3 nucleotides: TGTGCCAGCAGTGCGGGAACCGGGGAGCTGTTTTTT. Residues: CASSAGTGELFF. Full variable domain (outside the CDR3, taken from reference TRBV28 and TRBJ2-2): DVKVTQSSRYLVKRTGEKVFLECVQDMDHENMFWYRQDPGLGLRLIYFSYDVKMKEKGDIPEGYSVSREKKERFSLILESASTNQTSMYLCASSAGTGELFFGEGSRLTVL.